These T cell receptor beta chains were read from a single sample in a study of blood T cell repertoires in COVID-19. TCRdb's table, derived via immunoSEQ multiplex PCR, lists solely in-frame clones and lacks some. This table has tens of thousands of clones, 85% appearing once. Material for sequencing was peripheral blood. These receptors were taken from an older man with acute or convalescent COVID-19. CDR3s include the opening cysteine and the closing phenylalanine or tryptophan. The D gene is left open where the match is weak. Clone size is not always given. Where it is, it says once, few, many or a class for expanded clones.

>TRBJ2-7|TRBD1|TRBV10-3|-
CAISDADRVHLEQYF
TGTGCCATCAGTGACGCGGACAGGGTTCATCTCGAGCAGTACTTC
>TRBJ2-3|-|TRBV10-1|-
CASAKEAVGTQYF
TGCGCCAGCGCCAAGGAGGCCGTGGGGACGCAGTATTTT
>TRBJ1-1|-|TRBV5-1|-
CASSPPGGNTEAFF
TGCGCCAGCAGCCCCCCGGGAGGGAACACTGAAGCTTTCTTT
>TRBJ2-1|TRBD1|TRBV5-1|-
CASSLTGTVTYNEQFF
TGCGCCAGCAGCTTGACCGGGACAGTGACGTACAATGAGCAGTTCTTC
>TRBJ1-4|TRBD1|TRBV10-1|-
CAIPVPDRVEKLFF
TGCGCCATCCCGGTCCCTGACAGGGTCGAAAAACTGTTTTTT
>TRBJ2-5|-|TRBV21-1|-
CASSKAIHRDIQETQYF
TGTGCCAGCAGCAAAGCCATCCACAGGGACATACAGGAGACCCAGTACTTC
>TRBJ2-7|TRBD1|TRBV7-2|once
CASSFTGGSSYEQYF
TGTGCCAGCAGCTTTACAGGGGGTAGCTCCTACGAGCAGTACTTC
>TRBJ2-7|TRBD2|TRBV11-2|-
CASSWGLAGGFYEQYF
TGTGCCAGCAGCTGGGGGCTGGCGGGAGGGTTCTACGAGCAGTACTTC
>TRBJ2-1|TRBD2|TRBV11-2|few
CASSPLLAGGLTGEQFF
TGTGCCAGCAGCCCCTTACTAGCGGGAGGCCTAACAGGGGAGCAGTTCTTC
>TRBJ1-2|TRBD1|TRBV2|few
CASSWDRGRQYGYTF
TGTGCCAGCAGTTGGGACAGGGGGCGACAATATGGCTACACCTTC
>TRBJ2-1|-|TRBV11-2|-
CASSGGRYDTDNEQFF
TGTGCCAGCAGCGGCGGGCGGTACGATACTGATAATGAGCAGTTCTTC
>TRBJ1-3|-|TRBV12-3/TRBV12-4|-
CASSFGQGNTIYF
TGTGCCAGCAGTTTTGGCCAGGGAAACACCATATATTTT
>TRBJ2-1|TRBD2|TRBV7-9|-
CAGMTSGKVSLNEQFF
TGTGCCGGTATGACTAGCGGGAAAGTTAGCCTCAATGAGCAGTTCTTC
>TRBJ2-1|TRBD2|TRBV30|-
CALAGAYNEQFF
TGTGCTCTAGCGGGAGCCTACAATGAGCAGTTCTTC
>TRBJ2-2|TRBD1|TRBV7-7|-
CASSRTGTGGTGELFF
TGTGCCAGCAGCCGTACCGGGACAGGAGGCACCGGGGAGCTGTTTTTT
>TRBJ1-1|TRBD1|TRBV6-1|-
CASSASDRGYTEAFF
TGTGCCAGCAGTGCCTCTGACAGGGGGTACACTGAAGCTTTCTTT
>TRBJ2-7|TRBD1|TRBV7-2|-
CASSWGQDPQEQYF
TGTGCCAGCAGCTGGGGACAGGACCCTCAAGAGCAGTACTTC